This T cell receptor (beta chain) originates from a study of tissue T cells after allogeneic stem cell transplantation (dated by TCRdb to 2021 to 2024). About the investigation overall: Using research autopsies of patients with and without GVHD, plus mouse models of GVHD, the study profiled TCR beta repertoires across many tissues. The human part of the study was a prospective observational study with no blinding and no randomization. Results the study describes overall, beyond this receptor: Few T cell clones were found to be shared across patients, but shared repertoire signatures across patients were revealed in a tissue-specific fashion by motif-based clustering. In both patients and mice, T cells from blood and spleen covered only a limited part of the TCR repertoire found in tissues. The patient cohort was small and varied clinically, and sampling depth was recognized as a limitation. The study did not establish which tissue TCRs were alloreactive or antigen-specific, and some clones may have been host cells that persisted. Within patients, how anatomically similar tissues were was a major factor shaping TCR repertoire composition, regardless of disease or transplant status.

This clone has a handful of counts. Its cognate antigen has yet to be identified. As a mouse receptor, it takes its gene names and germline sequences from the mouse. Read coverage stops 1 residue before the CDR3 terminus; the germline J gene supplies the remainder. V gives up 6 bases and J gives up 0 bases, and the segment between their germline ends measures 11 bases. The germline V gene (reference sequence) supplies CDR1 KGHPV and CDR2 FQNQEV. Including cysteine and phenylalanine, the CDR3 has 15 amino acids. Of the CDR3's DNA, 42 bases were read; they are in frame from base 1. Receptor amplification or capture employed the immunoSEQ multiplex PCR assay. TCRbeta CDR3 sequencing was done by Adaptive Biotechnologies at survey depth, reporting CDR3 sequences, V/J genes, productive frequency and template counts. TCR beta CDR3 regions were amplified from genomic DNA instead of RNA. The authors' pipeline ran thus. Jensen-Shannon divergence was used to quantify pairwise repertoire overlap between tissues, with a value of 1 meaning complete divergence and a value of 0 meaning identical repertoires. Based on pairwise JSD values, tissues were grouped by single-linkage agglomerative hierarchical clustering, and the results were shown as dendrograms. GLIPH2 was run on all patient samples with simulation_depth 1000, kmer_min_depth 3 and cdr3_length_cutoff 8, and groups with more than two unique CDR3s were retained. A standardized tissue-overlap score was calculated by extrapolating Jaccard GLIPH-group overlap across patients to a standard repertoire size of 1000 clones. To look at how diversity was associated with clinical or experimental variables, linear mixed-effect models were used, with tissue treated as a fixed effect and individual treated as a random effect. TCRdb took over this immuneACCESS table, retaining in-frame rearrangements with V and J assigned. Such tables are incomplete; in checked studies, under half of the missing clones stem from an unresolved V gene, and the remainder is unexplained. V and J calls and clone size are copied from that table; D and trimming were computed from the DNA. Within this sample are 6,500 to 9,000 clones, with 45% of them counted one time only. Clones ranked in the top ten supply roughly 2% of the sample.

This sample's time point label indicates: mouse harvest day 7 after allogeneic transplant. Mouse grafts consisting of 10^7 T-cell-depleted bone marrow cells combined with 10^6 splenic CD5+ T cells were administered by tail vein injection. A major MHC-mismatch B6 (H2b) into BALB/c (H2d) model was used to model mouse GVHD, and tissues were profiled at day 7 or 14. Mouse tissues and retro-orbital blood were harvested on day 7 or 14 post-transplant using separate sterile tools per animal; livers were flushed beforehand. Before genomic DNA was isolated with the DNeasy Blood & Tissue Kit, mouse tissues were minced with razor blades in buffered saline.

Material for sequencing was skin. This receptor was taken from a female BALB/c mouse given C57BL/6 T cells with graft-versus-host disease after an allogeneic hematopoietic cell transplant. The chain links TRBV26 with TRBJ1-4; the D gene is perhaps TRBD1, on 6 matching bases. CDR3 bases read: TGTGCCAGCAGCCCGGGACAATTTTCCAACGAAAGATTATTT. This gives the protein CASSPGQFSNERLF. The entire CDR3 is CASSPGQFSNERLFF.